This TCR beta chain appears in the sequencing data of a study of technical replicates of blood from a handful of donors. Profiling relied on immunoSEQ multiplex PCR, and the TCRdb table lists in-frame clones only, not all of them. Of approximately 70,000 clones in the sample, 95% to 98% were seen once. The ends lost 0 bases at V and 8 bases at J; junction bases unmatched: 7. The V gene's germline CDR1 is SGHNT and CDR2 YYREEE (reference sequence). The CDR3 contains 15 residues. The sequencing sample was made of T cells isolated from PBMCs. The chain couples TRBV5-4 to TRBJ1-4; TRBD1 matches 7 bases. This TCR was recovered from a human donor in good health. The CDR3, as DNA: TGTGCCAGCAGCTTGGGACAGGGAAGGGGGGAAAAACTGTTTTTT. Translated, it gives CASSLGQGRGEKLFF.